Shown below are 24 T cell receptor beta chains from a single sample sequenced in a study of T-cell reconstitution after alpha-beta-depleted transplantation in children. Construction of the TCRbeta library involved unique molecular identifiers. A single record per CDR3 protein comes from TCRdb applying MiXCR to the PCR reads. Of 550,000 to 800,000 distinct CDR3 sequences in the sample, about an eighth were seen once. The sample was PBMCs, taken before TCRalphabeta/CD19-depleted stem cell transplant. All receptors derive from a girl between 2 and 10 years old with congenital amegakaryocytic thrombocytopenia, due to receive a stem cell transplant.

This clonotype occurred many times. The chain combines TRBV7-2 with TRBJ2-2; D is perhaps TRBD1 (5 bases). The CDR3 is made up of 15 amino acids. Germline CDR1 is SGHTA and CDR2 is FQGNSA. Trimming took off 9 bases at V and 3 bases at J, with 17 bases between the two ends. The CDR3 here is CASRALLGDTGELFF. CDR3 sequence (DNA): TGTGCCAGTAGAGCCCTTTTAGGGGACACCGGGGAGCTGTTTTTT.

This clonotype was observed many times. The genes are TRBV20-1 and TRBJ2-1, with a possible D match to TRBD2 (6 bases). This CDR3 is 14 amino acids long. In germline, CDR1 is DFQATT, CDR2 SNEGSKA (reference sequence). V was shortened by 3 bases and J by 2 bases, with 11 bases between the two germline ends. CDR3 residues: CSASRDSAYNEQFF. CDR3 sequence (DNA): TGCAGTGCTAGCCGGGACTCTGCCTACAATGAGCAGTTCTTC.

This clonotype has a count of ten or more. The chain has TRBV6-5 and TRBJ1-4; a possible D gene is TRBD1 (6 bases). CDR3 length: 15 amino acids. The germline V and J ends were trimmed by 2 bases and 7 bases, with 14 bases remaining between them. Germline V gives CDR1 MNHEY, CDR2 SVGAGI. CDR3 sequence: CASSYSGSQGEKLFF. The CDR3 region has the DNA TGTGCCAGCAGTTACAGTGGCTCACAGGGTGAAAAACTGTTTTTT.

With respect to this clonotype: It may be a read error: a sequence one base away is much more abundant. The chain carries TRBV10-3 and TRBJ2-1, with TRBD2 matching over 9 bases. Germline CDR1 and CDR2: ENHRY and SYGVKD. The CDR3 sequence is 16 residues long. As DNA, the CDR3 is TGTGCCATCAGTGAGTCGAAGGGACTAGCTAACAATGATCAGTTCTTC. Translation: CAISESKGLANNDQFF.

CDR3 in DNA: TGTGCCTCCGGTGCAGGAGAGACCCAGTACTTC. The encoded protein is CASGAGETQYF. The chain couples TRBV12-3 or TRBV12-4 to TRBJ2-5, with D uncertain. Trimming cost V 11 bases and J 4 bases, with 11 bases left between them. CDR3 length equals 11 residues.

A few counts support this clonotype. The chain joins TRBV7-8 to TRBJ2-5; 7 bases match TRBD2. Unmatched junction bases numbered 12, after V lost 6 bases and J lost 2 bases. The length of the CDR3 is 16 residues. Germline CDR1 is SGHVS and CDR2 is FQNEAQ. The chain's CDR3 is CASRFSRGFVQETQYF. For the CDR3, the DNA is TGTGCCAGCAGATTCTCGCGGGGGTTTGTTCAAGAGACCCAGTACTTC.

This clonotype occurred once. Germline and junction disagree at one end, which may indicate a read error. This rearrangement joins TRBV12-3 or TRBV12-4 to TRBJ2-1; D call uncertain. The CDR3 is 12 amino acids. The CDR3 spells CASSSRGNEHFF. DNA of the CDR3: TGTGCCAGCAGTTCTCGAGGAAATGAGCATTTCTTC.

This clonotype was counted ten times or more. The chain combines TRBV3-1 with TRBJ2-1; D is possibly TRBD2 (6 bases). V was shortened by 3 bases and J by 9 bases, with 21 bases between the two germline ends. Per germline, CDR1 LGHDT and CDR2 YNNKEL (reference sequence). The CDR3 length is 16 residues. Here the CDR3 DNA reads TGTGCCAGCAGCCACCGTAGACTAGAAAACTACGGTGAGCAGTTCTTC. Translating it yields CASSHRRLENYGEQFF.

The chain has TRBV5-1 and TRBJ2-5; D perhaps matches TRBD2 (5 bases). This CDR3 is 13 amino acids long. Germline assignment: CDR1 SGHRS and CDR2 YFSETQ. V lost 4 bases and J 3 bases, leaving 10 bases between the germline ends. The DNA for the CDR3 is TGCGCCAGCAGCGCAGCGGCCGAAGAGACCCAGTACTTC. It translates to CASSAAAEETQYF.

This clonotype appeared many times. This chain links TRBV29-1 with TRBJ2-7; unclear D gene. Looked up from germline, CDR1 is SQVTM and CDR2 is ANQGSEA. The CDR3 spans 12 residues. V was shortened by 6 bases and J by 3 bases, with 12 bases between the two germline ends. Written as DNA, the CDR3 is TGCAGCGTCCTGGGATTCAGCTACGAGCAGTACTTC. Residues: CSVLGFSYEQYF.

This clonotype appeared a few times. The rearrangement links TRBV4-2 to TRBJ2-2; TRBD2 aligns across 12 bases. The germline gives CDR1 LGHNA, CDR2 YNFKEQ. Losses at the gene ends were 3 bases for V and 3 bases for J; bases not matched to a gene: 8. This CDR3 region has 18 residues. The CDR3 nucleotides read TGTGCCAGCAGCCAGCGACTAGCGGGAGTTTTGGACACCGGGGAGCTGTTTTTT. This encodes CASSQRLAGVLDTGELFF.

This clonotype was observed at least ten times. The chain combines TRBV20-1 with TRBJ2-5, with a tentative D call TRBD2 (5 bases). The germline V and J ends were trimmed by 1 base and 2 bases, with 8 bases remaining between them. This CDR3 comprises 13 residues. Germline assignment: CDR1 DFQATT and CDR2 SNEGSKA (reference sequence). The CDR3 nucleotides are TGCAGTGCTAGAGCAGGAGGTCAAGAGACCCAGTACTTC. This codes for CSARAGGQETQYF.

This clonotype was seen repeatedly, ten times or more. This chain connects TRBV3-1 to TRBJ2-1; 7 bases align to TRBD2. The CDR3 sequence is 15 residues long. V shed 0 bases and J 7 bases; nucleotides not matched to a gene: 6. In germline, CDR1 is LGHDT, CDR2 YNNKEL (reference sequence). The CDR3 nucleotides are TGTGCCAGCAGCCAAGAAGGCGGGAGCAGGAATGAGCAGTTCTTC. Residues: CASSQEGGSRNEQFF.

This clonotype was found many times. The CDR3 region is CSASPSGSYEQYF. DNA for the CDR3: TGCAGTGCTAGCCCTAGCGGTTCCTACGAGCAGTACTTC. The chain has TRBV20-1 and TRBJ2-7; TRBD2 matches 7 bases. Germline V gene lookup returns CDR1 DFQATT and CDR2 SNEGSKA (reference sequence). V lost 3 bases and J lost 1; bases outside the gene matches: 3. This CDR3 is 13 amino acids long.

The chain is built from TRBV7-9 and TRBJ2-7; 8 bases fit TRBD1. V trimming: 5 bases; J trimming: 3 bases; junction bases outside the gene matches: 6. Germline V gene lookup returns CDR1 SEHNR and CDR2 FQNEAQ (reference sequence). This CDR3 contains 14 residues. CDR3 protein: CASSPWTGRYEQYF. The CDR3 DNA sequence: TGTGCCAGCAGCCCGTGGACAGGGCGCTACGAGCAGTACTTC.

This clonotype was counted between two and nine times. The chain carries TRBV20-1 and TRBJ2-7, with TRBD2 identical over 7 bases. J gave up 2 bases and V 1 base, and 2 bases lay outside the gene matches. Germline-derived CDR1 and CDR2 are DFQATT and SNEGSKA (reference sequence). This CDR3 spans 13 amino acids. The CDR3, as DNA: TGCAGTGCTAGAGTTAGCGGGCCCTACGAGCAGTACTTC. Its protein is CSARVSGPYEQYF.

V is TRBV7-9 and J is TRBJ2-5, with D unresolved. Germline CDR1 and CDR2: SEHNR and FQNEAQ (reference sequence). Trimming took 5 bases from V and 0 from J, leaving 10 bases between them. The CDR3 spans 14 residues. The CDR3 is CASSRVGNQETQYF. In DNA form, the CDR3 reads TGTGCCAGCAGCAGGGTGGGGAACCAAGAGACCCAGTACTTC.

With respect to this clonotype: This may arise from a read error, as a much more abundant clone is one base away. DNA for the CDR3: TGCAGTGCTAGGAGGTTCTCAGGTCAGGGCAGCACAGATACGCGGTATTTT. Protein sequence: CSARRFSGQGSTDTRYF. J is TRBJ2-3 and V is TRBV20-1; maybe TRBD1 (5 bases). Germline CDR1 reads DFQATT; CDR2 reads SNEGSKA (reference sequence). The CDR3 totals 17 residues.

The gene calls are TRBV25-1 and TRBJ2-2; tentative D call: TRBD2 (5 bases). There are 16 residues in the CDR3. Trimming took off 8 bases at V and 1 base at J, with 17 bases between the two ends. CDR1 is MGHDK, CDR2 SYGVNS, per germline. DNA for the CDR3: TGTGCCAGCGGCACCTCCGGACTGGGGAACACCGGGGAGCTGTTTTTT. It translates to CASGTSGLGNTGELFF.

Comment on this clonotype: This clone may be a read error of a much larger clone one base away. The chain couples TRBV20-1 to TRBJ1-2; D unresolved. CDR3 length: 10 amino acids. Germline V gene data show CDR1 as DFQATT and CDR2 as SNEGSKA (reference sequence). V lost 7 bases, J lost 10 bases, and 13 bases lay in between. The DNA for the CDR3 is TGCAGTGGTAGTTTGGGTTACTACACCTTC. It specifies CSGSLGYYTF.

This chain uses TRBV11-2 with TRBJ2-5; weak D call: TRBD2 (5 bases). Trimming removed 1 base from V and 4 bases from J, with 13 bases in between. Germline V gene sequence: CDR1 SGHAT, CDR2 FQNNGV. The CDR3 sequence is 15 residues long. The CDR3 region is CASSLAGRGVETQYF. CDR3 DNA sequence: TGTGCCAGCAGCTTAGCGGGGAGAGGTGTAGAGACCCAGTACTTC.

This clonotype was observed at least ten times. The chain recombines TRBV2 with TRBJ2-7, with D hard to call. With 3 bases removed from V and 4 bases from J, the gap between germline ends came to 10 bases. The CDR3 extends over 13 amino acids. Per the germline V gene, CDR1 is SNHLY and CDR2 is FYNNEI. CDR3 sequence reads: CASSDDGIYEQYF. CDR3 DNA sequence: TGTGCCAGCAGTGACGACGGAATATACGAGCAGTACTTC.

The V gene is TRBV29-1, the J gene TRBJ2-7; 8 nucleotides agree with TRBD2. Germline V lookup: CDR1 SQVTM, CDR2 ANQGSEA. This CDR3 contains 15 residues. V shed 2 bases, J shed 0 bases, and the junction held 6 bases outside the gene matches. In DNA form, the CDR3 reads TGCAGCGTTGAATCGGCGACTAGCGACTCCTACGAGCAGTACTTC. Its protein is CSVESATSDSYEQYF.

This clonotype was seen many times. This chain connects TRBV12-3 or TRBV12-4 to TRBJ1-2; tentative D call: TRBD1 (6 bases). The CDR3 has 15 residues. V dropped 6 bases and J dropped 5 bases, with 19 bases sitting between them. The chain's CDR3 is CASSPKGGQRYGYTF. The CDR3 DNA sequence: TGTGCCAGCAGCCCAAAGGGGGGGCAGCGGTATGGCTACACCTTC.